The rows below give T cell receptor beta chains drawn from one sample of a study of human T cells and chemical hapten exposure. TCRdb used MiXCR to reprocess the RACE reads, holding one entry per CDR3 protein. This table holds 370,000 or so distinct CDR3 sequences, 4.8% found once. Sample: whole blood, taken in connection with sensitization to the hapten diphenylcyclopropenone (DPC). Source of these receptors: a woman aged 45 to 65 with alopecia areata. Some clones in this sample may be carry-over from other donors' samples. The CDR3 runs from the conserved cysteine through the conserved F or W. Fields, in order: V gene, D gene, clone size, J gene, CDR3 DNA, CDR3 protein. A D gene is named only where the DNA matches it firmly. Clone size is stated in some rows and not others, as once, few, many or a class when expanded.

V: TRBV7-9; D: NA; size: many; J: TRBJ2-7; DNA: TGTGCCAGCAGCCCGGACCGGGCCCCGGGCTACGAGCAGTACTTC; CDR3: CASSPDRAPGYEQYF
V: TRBV20-1; D: TRBD2; size: few; J: TRBJ2-1; DNA: TGCAGTGCTAGAGATCCTTCCAAGCGGGGGGCGTTGAGTGAGCAGTTCTTC; CDR3: CSARDPSKRGALSEQFF
V: TRBV6-5; D: NA; size: NA; J: TRBJ2-3; DNA: TGTGCCAGCAGTTACTTCAGGGAGGAGAGCACAGATACGCAGTATTTT; CDR3: CASSYFREESTDTQYF
V: TRBV11-2; D: NA; size: many; J: TRBJ2-5; DNA: TGTGCCAGCAGCTCGGCAGGGGACAAGACCCAGTACTTC; CDR3: CASSSAGDKTQYF
V: TRBV28; D: NA; size: many; J: TRBJ1-4; DNA: TGTGCCAGCAGGGGCACAAATGACGGTGAAAAACTGTTTTTT; CDR3: CASRGTNDGEKLFF
V: TRBV12-3/TRBV12-4; D: TRBD1; size: many; J: TRBJ1-2; DNA: TGTGCCAGCAGTCCTAATTTGGTCAGGGGGAGCTATGGCTACACCTTC; CDR3: CASSPNLVRGSYGYTF
V: TRBV6-5; D: NA; size: many; J: TRBJ1-1; DNA: TGTGCCAGCAGTTACTCGCCGGCCCAGGGGACTGAAGCTTTCTTT; CDR3: CASSYSPAQGTEAFF
V: TRBV12-3/TRBV12-4; D: NA; size: NA; J: TRBJ1-6; DNA: TGTGCCAGCAAGTCAATTTATAATTCACCCCTCCACTTT; CDR3: CASKSIYNSPLHF
V: TRBV11-2; D: TRBD2; size: few; J: TRBJ2-3; DNA: TGTGCCAGCCGCGGGTTTTCCGGGAGGGCCGACACAGATACGCAGTATTTT; CDR3: CASRGFSGRADTDTQYF
V: TRBV28; D: TRBD1; size: NA; J: TRBJ1-4; DNA: TGTGCCAGCATCCCTCGACAGGGACAAAAACTGTTTTTT; CDR3: CASIPRQGQKLFF
V: TRBV12-3/TRBV12-4; D: TRBD2; size: few; J: TRBJ2-1; DNA: TGTGCCAGCAGTTTAAGGAGCGGGGGTTACAATGAGCAGTTCTTC; CDR3: CASSLRSGGYNEQFF
V: TRBV6-1; D: NA; size: many; J: TRBJ1-1; DNA: TGTGCCAGCAGTGGTATAGGGAACACTGAAGCTTTCTTT; CDR3: CASSGIGNTEAFF
V: TRBV29-1; D: NA; size: many; J: TRBJ2-3; DNA: TGCAGCGTGGCCTCAGGGACAGATACGCAGTATTTT; CDR3: CSVASGTDTQYF
V: TRBV18; D: NA; size: many; J: TRBJ1-1; DNA: TGTGCCAGCTCACCACCGGGTAGCTTTTCGTGGACTGAAGCTTTCTTT; CDR3: CASSPPGSFSWTEAFF
V: TRBV10-3; D: TRBD2; size: few; J: TRBJ2-7; DNA: TGTGCCATCAGTGAGGAGCGGGAGGGCCGGGAGGAGCAGTACTTC; CDR3: CAISEEREGREEQYF
V: TRBV5-3; D: TRBD2; size: NA; J: TRBJ2-3; DNA: TGTGCCAGAAGCCCACCTAGCGGGGGTCGAGCAGATACGCAGTATTTT; CDR3: CARSPPSGGRADTQYF
V: TRBV12-3/TRBV12-4; D: NA; size: many; J: TRBJ1-5; DNA: TGTGCCAGCTTGGGAGGGTTGGGGAATCAGCCCCAGCATTTT; CDR3: CASLGGLGNQPQHF
V: TRBV2; D: NA; size: NA; J: TRBJ2-3; DNA: TGTGCCAGCAGCCCCCGACACCAGGGGACAGATACGCAGTATTTT; CDR3: CASSPRHQGTDTQYF
V: TRBV7-2; D: NA; size: many; J: TRBJ2-3; DNA: TGTGCCAGCAGCTTAGTTGTGGGAGTGACAGATACGCAGTATTTT; CDR3: CASSLVVGVTDTQYF
V: TRBV5-1; D: NA; size: many; J: TRBJ1-2; DNA: TGCGCCAGCAGCTCCGTTTCAGGGTACGGTGGCTACACCTTC; CDR3: CASSSVSGYGGYTF
V: TRBV28; D: NA; size: NA; J: TRBJ1-5; DNA: TGTGCCAGCAGCGCCCAGATAAGCAATCAGCCCCAGCATTTT; CDR3: CASSAQISNQPQHF
V: TRBV9; D: TRBD2; size: many; J: TRBJ2-7; DNA: TGTGCCAGCAGCCCCAGGGACTACGCAGGCGCCTACGAGCAGTACTTC; CDR3: CASSPRDYAGAYEQYF
V: TRBV27; D: NA; size: few; J: TRBJ2-3; DNA: TGTGCCAGCAGTTTATCAAGTAGCGGAGCCACAGATACGCAGTATTTT; CDR3: CASSLSSSGATDTQYF
V: TRBV4-3; D: NA; size: many; J: TRBJ1-2; DNA: TGCGCCAGCAGCCAAGTGGGCCGGCCTCCTGACACCTTC; CDR3: CASSQVGRPPDTF
V: TRBV7-2; D: NA; size: NA; J: TRBJ2-5; DNA: TGTGCCAGCAGCCCCCAGGTCGGTGGGAGGCAAGAGACCCAGTACTTC; CDR3: CASSPQVGGRQETQYF
V: TRBV7-9; D: NA; size: NA; J: TRBJ1-1; DNA: TGTGCCAGCAGCTTAGCGGGCAGGGATGAAGCTTTCTTT; CDR3: CASSLAGRDEAFF
V: TRBV6-2/TRBV6-3; D: TRBD1; size: NA; J: TRBJ2-3; DNA: TGTGCCAGCAGTTGGTACCCGGGACAGAAAAGCACAGATACGCAGTATTTT; CDR3: CASSWYPGQKSTDTQYF
V: TRBV6-2/TRBV6-3; D: NA; size: NA; J: TRBJ1-2; DNA: TGTGCCAGCAGTTATTCTCTCGGCGGGGTCCTAGCTAACTATGGCTACACCTTC; CDR3: CASSYSLGGVLANYGYTF
V: TRBV27; D: TRBD2; size: many; J: TRBJ2-1; DNA: TGTGCCAGCATTAGGTCGGCGGGAGCCAATGAGCAGTTCTTC; CDR3: CASIRSAGANEQFF
V: TRBV21-1; D: NA; size: many; J: TRBJ2-7; DNA: TGTGCCAGCAGCAAAGCGTGCCGGAACTCCTACGAGCAGTACTTC; CDR3: CASSKACRNSYEQYF
V: TRBV13; D: TRBD2; size: many; J: TRBJ2-1; DNA: TGTGCCAGCGCCCTTTCCCCGGGACTAGCGTCCAATGAGCAGTTCTTC; CDR3: CASALSPGLASNEQFF
V: TRBV28; D: NA; size: few; J: TRBJ1-5; DNA: TGTGCCAGCAGGGAAGGGTGGAGCAATCAGCCCCAGCATTTT; CDR3: CASREGWSNQPQHF
V: TRBV7-9; D: NA; size: few; J: TRBJ1-2; DNA: TGTGCCAGCAGCGATGGACTGCTCTCCAACTATGGCTACACCTTC; CDR3: CASSDGLLSNYGYTF
V: TRBV19; D: NA; size: few; J: TRBJ2-4; DNA: TGTGCCAGTAGTTACGCCAGGGGAAACATTCAGTACTTC; CDR3: CASSYARGNIQYF
V: TRBV28; D: NA; size: many; J: TRBJ2-2; DNA: TGTGCCAGCAGTTATCCAGCGGAGAACACCGGGGAGCTGTTTTTT; CDR3: CASSYPAENTGELFF
V: TRBV7-8; D: NA; size: NA; J: TRBJ1-5; DNA: TGTGCCAGCAGCTTAGCGTATTGGACAACGAGCAATCAGCCCCAGCATTTT; CDR3: CASSLAYWTTSNQPQHF
V: TRBV10-1; D: TRBD2; size: NA; J: TRBJ2-3; DNA: TGCGCCAGCAGTAACACGACTAGCACCCGGTACACAGATACGCAGTATTTT; CDR3: CASSNTTSTRYTDTQYF
V: TRBV5-1; D: NA; size: few; J: TRBJ1-2; DNA: TGCGCCAGCAGCTGGGGGCGGAACCATGGCTACACCTTC; CDR3: CASSWGRNHGYTF
V: TRBV20-1; D: NA; size: few; J: TRBJ1-1; DNA: TGCAGTGCTAGAGGGGACGGTTTGAACACTGAAGCTTTCTTT; CDR3: CSARGDGLNTEAFF
V: TRBV9; D: NA; size: NA; J: TRBJ2-1; DNA: TGTGCCAGCAGCCCCCTCTCAAGCGGGCATTCCTACAATGAGCAGTTCTTC; CDR3: CASSPLSSGHSYNEQFF
V: TRBV28; D: TRBD1; size: many; J: TRBJ1-1; DNA: TGTGCCAGCAGTCAACGGACAGGGAGAACCGAAGCTTTCTTT; CDR3: CASSQRTGRTEAFF
V: TRBV4-2; D: TRBD2; size: NA; J: TRBJ2-3; DNA: TGTGCCAGCAGCCAGGGGCCAGCGGGGGCCTCAGATACGCAGTATTTT; CDR3: CASSQGPAGASDTQYF